Following are 5 T cell receptor beta chains from one sample sequenced in a study of regulatory T cells in long-lasting Graves disease. Both iRepertoire HTBI primers and Arm-PCR of CDR3 regions were used to build the TCR beta libraries. TCRdb re-called the multiplex PCR reads through MiXCR, storing one row per CDR3 protein. In the table there are 440,000 or so distinct CDR3 sequences, around 15% of which are singletons. Noted time point: newly diagnosed GD, antithyroid drugs for less than 3 months. From PBMCs, RNA was extracted and then used to make the TCR library. These same records also appear under a second study, on T cells in Graves' hyperthyroidism and ophthalmopathy.

The sample was peripheral blood mononuclear cells (PBMCs), taken at new diagnosis, from a patient treated with antithyroid drugs. The receptor source for this set is a woman in her twenties or thirties with Graves disease.

This clonotype has ten or more counts. This chain links TRBV20-1 with TRBJ1-2, with D uncertain. The CDR3 loop spans 14 amino acids. V lost 1 base and J lost 0, with 9 bases in between. The germline V gene encodes CDR1 DFQATT and CDR2 SNEGSKA (reference sequence). Here the CDR3 reads CSARGHTANYGYTF. CDR3 bases: TGCAGTGCTAGAGGACACACAGCTAACTATGGCTACACCTTC.

This clonotype turned up a few times. The chain couples TRBV4-1 to TRBJ2-7, with 8 nucleotides matching TRBD1. The CDR3 is made up of 14 amino acids. Germline-derived CDR1 and CDR2 are MGHRA and YSYEKL. Losses at the gene ends were 2 bases for V and 3 bases for J; bases not matched to a gene: 3. CDR3 nucleotides: TGCGCCAGCAGCCAACCTACAGGGGGCTACGAGCAGTACTTC. This encodes CASSQPTGGYEQYF.

This clonotype appeared many times. V gene TRBV28 combines with J gene TRBJ1-4; D call uncertain. The germline V gene has CDR1 MDHEN and CDR2 SYDVKM. Between the trimmed V and J ends, which lost 6 bases and 8 bases, there was a span of 10 bases. The CDR3 is made up of 12 amino acids. CDR3 in DNA: TGTGCCAGCAGACTAAATGGAGAAAAACTGTTTTTT. Amino acid sequence: CASRLNGEKLFF.

A few counts support this clonotype. This chain connects TRBV27 to TRBJ1-2; D may be TRBD1 (6 bases). This CDR3 comprises 14 residues. V shed 6 bases and J shed 8 bases, with 19 bases lying between them. The germline V gene encodes CDR1 MNHEY and CDR2 SMNVEV (reference sequence). The chain's CDR3 is CASSFRGNWNGYTF. The CDR3 DNA is TGTGCCAGCAGCTTCAGGGGAAATTGGAACGGCTACACCTTC.

Notes on this clonotype: Compared with germline, one end of the junction differs, possibly owing to a read error. This rearrangement joins TRBV11-2 to TRBJ2-1, with 9 bases that match TRBD1. This CDR3 comprises 16 residues. Germline CDR1 is SGHAT and CDR2 is FQNNGV. This CDR3 is CASSSRRDRVYNEQFF. The DNA for the CDR3 is TGCGCCAGCAGCTCCCGCCGGGACAGGGTCTACAATGAGCAGTTCTTC.